This T cell receptor beta chain emerged from a study of Ad26.COV2.S vaccination and SARS-CoV-2 variants. Study as a whole: In the study, Ad26.COV2.S was injected intramuscularly once, or twice 56 days apart.

Regarding treatment: around 19 received Ad26.COV2.S at low or high dose, single or two shots; roughly five received placebo; per-sample allocation not given. Sampling occurred on day 63 after the first vaccine or placebo injection. Profiled with immunoSEQ multiplex PCR; TCRdb holds only in-frame clones, not every one. The sample carries about 350,000 clones, more than 75% recorded once. The TCR was taken from a person aged 18 to 59 who received the Ad26.COV2.S COVID-19 vaccine or a placebo. The sequencing here drew on peripheral blood, taken in a trial of Ad26.COV2.S vaccine versus placebo.

CDR3 in DNA: TGTGCCAGCAGCTTGGGACCGGGGGACAAGAGGTCTTATGGCTACACCTTC. Translating gives CASSLGPGDKRSYGYTF. This chain connects TRBV5-4 to TRBJ1-2; D perhaps matches TRBD1 (6 bases). This CDR3 spans 17 amino acids. Germline-derived CDR1 and CDR2 are SGHNT and YYREEE (reference sequence). With 0 bases removed from V and 5 bases from J, the gap between germline ends came to 20 bases.